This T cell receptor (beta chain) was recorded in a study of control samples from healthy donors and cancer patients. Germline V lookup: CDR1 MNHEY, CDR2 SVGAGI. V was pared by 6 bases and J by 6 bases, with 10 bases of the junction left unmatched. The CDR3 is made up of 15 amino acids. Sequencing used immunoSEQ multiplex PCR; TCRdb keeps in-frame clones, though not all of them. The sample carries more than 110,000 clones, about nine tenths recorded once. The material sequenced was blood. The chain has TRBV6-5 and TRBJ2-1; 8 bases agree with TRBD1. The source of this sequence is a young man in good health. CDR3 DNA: TGTGCCAGCAGAACCGGGACAGGAGAACTCAATGAGCAGTTCTTC. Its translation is CASRTGTGELNEQFF.